The 21 T cell receptor beta chains listed next were all sequenced from one sample in a study of siplizumab effects on memory and regulatory T cells. Measured with immunoSEQ multiplex PCR; TCRdb has only the in-frame clones, and not every one. The table shows about 26,000 clones, with approximately 80% occurring only once. Sample: memory CD4+ T cells sorted from blood. The source of these receptors is a human donor in good health.

V usage is TRBV7-9 and J usage is TRBJ2-7, with a weak D call TRBD1 (5 bases). The CDR3 covers 14 residues. CDR1 and CDR2 from the germline V gene are SEHNR and FQNEAQ (reference sequence). The V end was cut by 4 bases, the J end by 2 bases, with 12 bases between. DNA for the CDR3: TGTGCCAGCAGCTCAGGGATTTTTGCCTACGAGCAGTACTTC. Translated: CASSSGIFAYEQYF.

The gene calls are TRBV19 and TRBJ1-3, with D hard to call. The CDR3 spans 16 residues. Germline V gene lookup returns CDR1 LNHDA and CDR2 SQIVND (reference sequence). V lost 4 bases to trimming and J lost 8 bases, with 21 bases between them. The CDR3 reads CASSTSRLHRPDTIYF. The DNA of the CDR3 is TGTGCCAGTAGTACGTCGCGGTTACACCGGCCGGACACCATATATTTT.

J is TRBJ2-1 and V is TRBV27; D is unclear. Germline lookup yields CDR1 MNHEY and CDR2 SMNVEV (reference sequence). The ends were cut back, 6 bases at V and 9 bases at J, with 12 bases in the middle. CDR3 length equals 12 residues. The CDR3 DNA sequence: TGTGCCAGCAGCCGTACGAGTGGTGAGCAGTTCTTC. Translated: CASSRTSGEQFF.

The rearrangement joins TRBV28 to TRBJ1-4; possible D gene TRBD1, 5 bases. The CDR3 is made up of 15 amino acids. V was clipped by 5 bases and J by 11 bases, with 21 bases between them. Germline V CDR1 and CDR2: MDHEN, SYDVKM. CDR3 sequence: CASSDLGRVVRKLFF. The CDR3 DNA reads as TGTGCCAGCAGTGACCTAGGCAGGGTAGTTAGGAAACTGTTTTTT.

This chain uses TRBV14 with TRBJ2-7; D not resolved. This CDR3 comprises 14 residues. Germline lookup yields CDR1 SGHDN and CDR2 FVKESK. The germline V and J ends were trimmed by 4 bases and 6 bases, with 16 bases remaining between them. The CDR3 here is CASSPTLPSSEQYF. CDR3 DNA sequence: TGTGCCAGCAGCCCGACACTCCCCTCTTCCGAGCAGTACTTC.

The chain couples TRBV28 to TRBJ1-2; D gene unclear. In germline, CDR1 is MDHEN, CDR2 SYDVKM. The CDR3 runs to 11 residues. Trimming pared 8 bases from V and 4 bases from J, leaving 8 bases between. This CDR3 reads CASGQFYGYTF. CDR3 DNA: TGTGCCAGCGGGCAGTTCTATGGCTACACCTTC.

This clone has just one count. The chain has TRBV9 and TRBJ1-3; the D is unclear. In germline, CDR1 is SGDLS, CDR2 YYNGEE. This CDR3 comprises 16 residues. Trimming cost V 4 bases and J 0 bases, with 14 bases left between them. The CDR3 sequence is CASSPRPSNSGNTIYF. DNA for the CDR3: TGTGCCAGCAGCCCCCGGCCATCCAACTCTGGAAACACCATATATTTT.

A few counts support this clone. The V and J genes are TRBV7-9 and TRBJ1-2; perhaps TRBD1 as D (5 bases). Trimming left V 5 bases short and J 6 bases short, with 16 bases between. The germline CDR1 and CDR2 sequences are SEHNR and FQNEAQ (reference sequence). The CDR3 totals 14 residues. CDR3 region: CASSPQGSGDGYTF. The CDR3 bases are TGTGCCAGCAGCCCGCAGGGCTCTGGGGATGGCTACACCTTC. Supplemented by reference TRBV7-9 and TRBJ1-2, the full variable domain reads DTGVSQNPRHKITKRGQNVTFRCDPISEHNRLYWYRQTLGQGPEFLTYFQNEAQLEKSRLLSDRFSAERPKGSFSTLEIQRTEQGDSAMYLCASSPQGSGDGYTFGSGTRLTVV.

The chain employs TRBV30 and TRBJ1-3, with TRBD1 matching over 7 bases. The CDR3 length is 15 residues. Germline values: CDR1 GTSNPN, CDR2 SVGIG (reference sequence). The junction had 5 bases not matched to a gene; V was cut back by 2 bases and J by 1 base. In DNA form, the CDR3 reads TGTGCCTGGAGTCAGGGGGGGGGTTCTGGAAACACCATATATTTT. The encoded protein is CAWSQGGGSGNTIYF.

The chain couples TRBV7-8 to TRBJ2-3; 7 nucleotides line up with TRBD1. The CDR3 length is 14 residues. V was pared by 3 bases and J by 3 bases, with 3 bases of the junction left unmatched. CDR1 and CDR2 (germline): SGHVS, FQNEAQ. The CDR3 is CASSLGQQTDTQYF. In DNA, the CDR3 is TGTGCCAGCAGCTTGGGACAGCAAACAGATACGCAGTATTTT.

This clone turned up a few times. This sequence joins TRBV7-8 and TRBJ2-2; D gene uncertain. Trimming pared 4 bases from V and 1 base from J, leaving 7 bases between. Germline values: CDR1 SGHVS, CDR2 FQNEAQ. The CDR3 has 14 residues. Here the CDR3 reads CASSSQMNTGELFF. CDR3 DNA sequence: TGTGCCAGCAGCTCCCAGATGAACACCGGGGAGCTGTTTTTT.

The chain uses TRBV19 and TRBJ2-3, with TRBD2 identical over 7 bases. Germline-derived CDR1 and CDR2 are LNHDA and SQIVND (reference sequence). The CDR3 has 14 amino acids. V shed 6 bases and J 7 bases; nucleotides not matched to a gene: 10. For the CDR3, the DNA is TGTGCCAGTAGAGGGACTACTCACACGAATACGCAGTATTTT. Translated: CASRGTTHTNTQYF. The whole variable domain, remainder taken from reference TRBV19 and TRBJ2-3, is DGGITQSPKYLFRKEGQNVTLSCEQNLNHDAMYWYRQDPGQGLRLIYYSQIVNDFQKGDIAEGYSVSREKKESFPLTVTSAQKNPTAFYLCASRGTTHTNTQYFGPGTRLTVL.

V gene TRBV28 combines with J gene TRBJ1-2, with D possibly TRBD1 on 5 matching bases. Germline values: CDR1 MDHEN, CDR2 SYDVKM. Trimming removed 5 bases at V and 2 bases at J, with 18 bases between. This CDR3 contains 16 residues. CDR3 loop: CASSPIRHPGNYGYTF. In DNA form, the CDR3 reads TGTGCCAGCAGTCCCATTCGACATCCAGGGAACTATGGCTACACCTTC.

This chain joins TRBV15 and TRBJ2-5; 7 nucleotides line up with TRBD2. The CDR3 covers 16 residues. Germline V gives CDR1 LNHNV, CDR2 YYDKDF (reference sequence). With V trimmed by 0 bases and J by 5 bases, 9 bases remained unmatched. CDR3 protein: CATSRDGRGRRETQYF. DNA of the CDR3: TGTGCCACCAGCAGAGATGGGAGGGGCCGGCGGGAGACCCAGTACTTC.

The V and J genes are TRBV2 and TRBJ2-1; 16 nucleotides line up with TRBD2. Trimming cost V 6 bases and J 10 bases; bases outside gene matches: 12. CDR3 length equals 17 residues. Germline CDR1 reads SNHLY; CDR2 reads FYNNEI. The CDR3 spells CASRHTSGTSGRGEQFF. In DNA form, the CDR3 reads TGTGCCAGCAGGCACACCTCCGGGACTAGCGGGAGGGGGGAGCAGTTCTTC.

The chain is built from TRBV10-3 and TRBJ1-2, with 7 bases lining up with TRBD1. The J segment lost 7 bases and the V segment lost 0 bases, leaving 8 bases of the junction unmatched. Germline loops: CDR1 ENHRY, CDR2 SYGVKD. The CDR3 has 15 residues. CDR3 sequence reads: CAISESRTGMSGYTF. In nucleotides, the CDR3 is TGTGCCATCAGTGAGTCGCGGACAGGAATGAGTGGCTACACCTTC.

This clone was picked up a small number of times. V usage is TRBV10-3 and J usage is TRBJ2-7, with D tentatively TRBD1 or TRBD2 (7 bases each). V was clipped by 5 bases and J by 3 bases, with 14 bases between them. This CDR3 comprises 14 residues. The germline V gene has CDR1 ENHRY and CDR2 SYGVKD. The CDR3 region has the DNA TGTGCCATCAGTAGACAGGGAGGGAACTACGAGCAGTACTTC. Its translation is CAISRQGGNYEQYF.

This rearrangement joins TRBV19 to TRBJ2-6; 9 bases are a match to TRBD1. The CDR3 extends over 15 amino acids. In germline, CDR1 is LNHDA, CDR2 SQIVND (reference sequence). The J segment lost 2 bases and the V segment lost 6 bases, leaving 2 bases of the junction unmatched. The CDR3 nucleotides read TGTGCCAGTAGGGGACAGGGAGCTGGGGCCAACGTCCTGACTTTC. Translation gives CASRGQGAGANVLTF.

The CDR3 region is CASSSRTASYEQYF. CDR3 bases: TGCGCCAGCAGCTCCAGGACAGCATCCTACGAGCAGTACTTC. The gene calls are TRBV5-1 and TRBJ2-7, with a tentative D call TRBD1 (6 bases). CDR1 and CDR2 (germline): SGHRS, YFSETQ. This CDR3 comprises 14 residues. Deletions cut 3 bases from V and 1 base from J, with 11 bases between.

This clone was recorded once. The V call is TRBV7-9, the J call TRBJ1-2; possibly TRBD1 for D (6 bases). This CDR3 has 14 amino acids. The germline V gene encodes CDR1 SEHNR and CDR2 FQNEAQ (reference sequence). Trimming removed 1 base from V and 5 bases from J, with 11 bases in between. CDR3 protein: CASSLDSQGYGYTF. DNA of the CDR3: TGTGCCAGCAGCTTAGATAGCCAGGGGTATGGCTACACCTTC.

The chain is built from TRBV5-1 and TRBJ2-1; 8 bases agree with TRBD2. From germline, CDR1 is SGHRS and CDR2 YFSETQ. The CDR3 contains 17 residues. Trimming took 1 base from V and 4 from J; bases not matched to a gene: 10. The DNA for the CDR3 is TGCGCCAGCAGCTTGAGGGGAGCGGGAGTGAAATACAATGAGCAGTTCTTC. This translates into CASSLRGAGVKYNEQFF.